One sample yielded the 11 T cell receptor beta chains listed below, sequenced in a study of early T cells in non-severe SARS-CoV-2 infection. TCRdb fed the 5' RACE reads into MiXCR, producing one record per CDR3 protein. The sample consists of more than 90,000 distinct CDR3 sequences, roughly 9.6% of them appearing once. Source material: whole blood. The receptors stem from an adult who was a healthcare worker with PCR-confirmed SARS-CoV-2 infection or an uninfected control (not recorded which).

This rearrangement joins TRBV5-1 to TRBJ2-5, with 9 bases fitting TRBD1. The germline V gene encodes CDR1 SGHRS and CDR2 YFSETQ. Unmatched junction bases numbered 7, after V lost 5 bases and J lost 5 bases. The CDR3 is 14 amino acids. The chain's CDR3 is CASSRDRDRETQYF. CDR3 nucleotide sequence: TGCGCCAGCAGTCGGGACAGGGACCGGGAGACCCAGTACTTC.

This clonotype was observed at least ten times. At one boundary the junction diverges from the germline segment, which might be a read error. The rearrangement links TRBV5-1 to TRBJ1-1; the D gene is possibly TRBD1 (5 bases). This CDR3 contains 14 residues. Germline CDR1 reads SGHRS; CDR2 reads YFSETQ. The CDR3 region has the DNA TGTGCCAGCAGCTCAGGGACGGCCAACACTGAAGCTTTCTTT. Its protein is CASSSGTANTEAFF. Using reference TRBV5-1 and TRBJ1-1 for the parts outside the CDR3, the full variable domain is KAGVTQTPRYLIKTRGQQVTLSCSPISGHRSVSWYQQTPGQGLQFLFEYFSETQRNKGNFPGRFSGRQFSNSRSEMNVSTLELGDSALYLCASSSGTANTEAFFGQGTRLTVV.

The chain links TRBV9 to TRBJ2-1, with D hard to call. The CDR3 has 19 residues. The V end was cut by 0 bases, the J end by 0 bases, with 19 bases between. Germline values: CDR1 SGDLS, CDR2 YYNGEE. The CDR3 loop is CASSVDLPLAGISYNEQFF. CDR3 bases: TGTGCCAGCAGCGTAGACCTCCCCCTTGCAGGCATCTCCTACAATGAGCAGTTCTTC.

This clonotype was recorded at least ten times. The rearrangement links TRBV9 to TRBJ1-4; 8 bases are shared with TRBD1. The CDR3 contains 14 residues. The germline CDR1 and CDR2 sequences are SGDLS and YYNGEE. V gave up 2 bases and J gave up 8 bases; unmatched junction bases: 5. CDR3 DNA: TGTGCCAGCAGCGTGACAGGGGTTCGGGAAAAACTGTTTTTT. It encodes CASSVTGVREKLFF.

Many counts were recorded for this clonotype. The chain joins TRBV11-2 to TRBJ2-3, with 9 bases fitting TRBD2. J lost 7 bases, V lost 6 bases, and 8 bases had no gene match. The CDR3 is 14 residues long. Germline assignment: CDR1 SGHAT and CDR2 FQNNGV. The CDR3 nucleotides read TGTGCCAGCAGGACCGGGACTAGCATGCATACGCAGTATTTT. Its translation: CASRTGTSMHTQYF.

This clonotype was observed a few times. Here the CDR3 reads CASSLYPTATGELFF. The CDR3 DNA reads as TGTGCCAGCAGCTTATACCCGACAGCCACCGGGGAGCTGTTTTTT. The chain joins TRBV7-3 to TRBJ2-2; perhaps TRBD1 as D (5 bases). Per the germline V gene, CDR1 is SGHTA and CDR2 is FQGTGA. The CDR3 is 15 residues long. Trimming left V 2 bases short and J 4 bases short, with 11 bases between.

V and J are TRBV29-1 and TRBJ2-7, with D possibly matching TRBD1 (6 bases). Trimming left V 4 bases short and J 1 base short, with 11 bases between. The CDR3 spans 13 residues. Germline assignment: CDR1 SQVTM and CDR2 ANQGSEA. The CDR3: CSVVYRESYEQYF. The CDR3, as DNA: TGCAGCGTTGTGTACAGGGAATCCTACGAGCAGTACTTC.

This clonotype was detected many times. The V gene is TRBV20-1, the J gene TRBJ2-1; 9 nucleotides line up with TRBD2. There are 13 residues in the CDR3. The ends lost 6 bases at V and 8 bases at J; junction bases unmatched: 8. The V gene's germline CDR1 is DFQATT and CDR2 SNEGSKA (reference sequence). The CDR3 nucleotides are TGCAGTGCCACCGGGACTAGCTCCGATGAGCAGTTCTTC. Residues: CSATGTSSDEQFF.

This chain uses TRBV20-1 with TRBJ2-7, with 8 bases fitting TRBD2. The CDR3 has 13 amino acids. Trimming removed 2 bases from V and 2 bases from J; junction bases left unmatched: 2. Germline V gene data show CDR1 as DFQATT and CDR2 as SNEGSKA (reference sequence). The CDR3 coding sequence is TGCAGTGCTAGACGGGAGGGGACCTACGAGCAGTACTTC. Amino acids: CSARREGTYEQYF.

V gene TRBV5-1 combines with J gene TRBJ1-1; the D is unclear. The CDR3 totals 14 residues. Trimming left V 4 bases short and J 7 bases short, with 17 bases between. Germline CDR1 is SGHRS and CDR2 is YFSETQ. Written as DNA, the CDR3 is TGCGCCAGCAGCCTCCGGCATGAGGTGGGTGAAGCTTTCTTT. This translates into CASSLRHEVGEAFF.

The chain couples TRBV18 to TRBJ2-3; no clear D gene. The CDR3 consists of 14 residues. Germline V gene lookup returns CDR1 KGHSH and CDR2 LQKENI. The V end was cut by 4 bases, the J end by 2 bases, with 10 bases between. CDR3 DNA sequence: TGTGCCAGCTCACTACGGACCATCACAGATACGCAGTATTTT. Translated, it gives CASSLRTITDTQYF.